The entry below describes one TCR beta chain. The record originates from a study of cytomegalovirus exposure and HLA in healthy donors. The PCR had 60 Vbeta and 13 Jbeta primers. The assay was immunoSEQ multiplex PCR, and TCRdb's table has in-frame clones only and misses some. The sample gives approximately 73,000 clones, 65% to 85% of which show up once; roughly 22% is in the top ten. The source of this sequence is a woman in her thirties or forties in good health and CMV-seropositive. Specimen: PBMCs.

CDR3 region: CASSFGPESYEQYF. In DNA form, the CDR3 reads TGTGCCAGCAGTTTTGGTCCGGAGTCCTACGAGCAGTACTTC. The chain couples TRBV27 to TRBJ2-5; D unclear. The J call may be faulty, since TRBJ2-7 better matches the DNA end. The CDR3 is made up of 14 amino acids. CDR1 MNHEY and CDR2 SMNVEV come from the germline V gene (reference sequence).